This TCR beta chain originates from a study of cytomegalovirus exposure and HLA in healthy donors. Repertoires were generated with immunoSEQ multiplex PCR, while TCRdb's copy carries only in-frame clones and drops some. The sample yields some 49,000 clones, 94% seen once. This clone was detected only once. This CDR3 comprises 14 residues. After removal of 6 bases from V and 0 bases from J, the junction contained 1 base not matched to a gene. CDR1 and CDR2 from the germline V gene are MNHEY and SVGAGI. Sequencing was done on a sample of PBMCs. The TCR sequence derives from a woman aged 18-30 years in good health and CMV-seropositive. This sequence joins TRBV6-5 and TRBJ1-5; TRBD1 aligns across 8 bases. The CDR3 loop is CASRGQASNQPQHF. The CDR3 nucleotides read TGTGCCAGCAGGGGACAGGCTAGCAATCAGCCCCAGCATTTT.